The 9 T cell receptor beta chains given below trace back to one sample, sequenced in a study of cytomegalovirus exposure and HLA in healthy donors. PCR used 60 Vbeta primers and 13 Jbeta primers. Profiling relied on immunoSEQ multiplex PCR, and the TCRdb table lists in-frame clones only, not all of them. Found here are 200,000 to 250,000 clones, approximately 78% of them singletons; the top ten hold over 3.5%. Source material: PBMCs. These receptors all come from a male donor in good health and CMV-seronegative.

The genes are TRBV9 and TRBJ1-5, with D unclear. The CDR3 spans 15 residues. Germline lookup yields CDR1 SGDLS and CDR2 YYNGEE. V dropped 0 bases and J dropped 7 bases, with 14 bases sitting between them. CDR3 nucleotides: TGTGCCAGCAGCGTAGGAGGCTTAGGGAGCCAGCCCCAGCATTTT. As protein: CASSVGGLGSQPQHF.

The chain joins TRBV28 to TRBJ2-5; 14 bases map to TRBD2. J lost 6 bases, V lost 6 bases, and 9 bases had no gene match. CDR3 length: 16 residues. From germline, CDR1 is MDHEN and CDR2 SYDVKM. The CDR3 DNA follows: TGTGCCAGCAGCCCGGGACTAGCGGGAGCGCAAAAGACCCAGTACTTC. Protein sequence: CASSPGLAGAQKTQYF.

The rearrangement links TRBV6-1 to TRBJ1-1, with TRBD1 identical over 8 bases. There are 14 residues in the CDR3. The V gene's germline CDR1 is MNHNS and CDR2 SASEGT. Trimming took 5 bases from V and 0 from J; bases not matched to a gene: 2. The CDR3 region has the DNA TGTGCCAGCAGTACACAGGGGGTGAACACTGAAGCTTTCTTT. It is translated as CASSTQGVNTEAFF.

A few counts support this clone. The V call is TRBV25-1, the J call TRBJ2-7, with 8 bases fitting TRBD2. The germline V gene has CDR1 MGHDK and CDR2 SYGVNS. V trimming: 3 bases; J trimming: 5 bases; junction bases outside the gene matches: 15. This CDR3 is built from 17 residues. For the CDR3, the DNA is TGTGCCAGCAGTGAGTTGGGGAAGGGAGCGGGAGTAGACGAGCAGTACTTC. As protein: CASSELGKGAGVDEQYF.

This rearrangement joins TRBV9 to TRBJ2-5; D might be TRBD1 (5 bases). V was trimmed by 4 bases and J by 4 bases, leaving 14 bases between them. Germline loops: CDR1 SGDLS, CDR2 YYNGEE. The CDR3 is 14 amino acids. Written as DNA, the CDR3 is TGTGCCAGCAGCCCAACGGCAGGGTCAGAGACCCAGTACTTC. Translation gives CASSPTAGSETQYF.

The rearrangement uses TRBV6-5 and TRBJ1-1, with a possible D match to TRBD1 (5 bases). CDR1 and CDR2 from the germline V gene are MNHEY and SVGAGI. V gave up 0 bases and J gave up 0 bases, with 8 bases separating them. This CDR3 has 15 amino acids. The chain's CDR3 is CASSYSIGVNTEAFF. CDR3 DNA: TGTGCCAGCAGTTACTCGATAGGGGTGAACACTGAAGCTTTCTTT.

This chain connects TRBV28 to TRBJ2-5, with TRBD1 matching over 11 bases. Germline V CDR1 and CDR2: MDHEN, SYDVKM. The CDR3 loop spans 16 amino acids. The junction had 8 bases not matched to a gene; V was cut back by 1 base and J by 7 bases. CDR3 sequence reads: CASSLFGTGGRGTQYF. The CDR3 DNA sequence: TGTGCCAGCAGTTTATTCGGGACAGGGGGGCGGGGGACCCAGTACTTC.

The chain joins TRBV19 to TRBJ2-3; 10 positions agree with TRBD1. This CDR3 comprises 17 residues. CDR1 is LNHDA and CDR2 is SQIVND in the germline V gene (reference sequence). J lost 5 bases, V lost 7 bases, and 15 bases had no gene match. This CDR3 reads CASTLHGRGTGVDTQYF. In DNA form, the CDR3 reads TGTGCCAGTACCCTCCATGGTCGCGGGACAGGGGTAGATACGCAGTATTTT.

V is TRBV5-1 and J is TRBJ2-1; TRBD1 agrees at 7 bases. The germline V gene has CDR1 SGHRS and CDR2 YFSETQ. V lost 0 bases, J lost 7 bases, and 7 bases stayed unmatched. The CDR3 has 15 residues. The CDR3 is CASSLAPGQPNEQFF. CDR3 in DNA: TGCGCCAGCAGCTTGGCCCCGGGACAGCCGAATGAGCAGTTCTTC.